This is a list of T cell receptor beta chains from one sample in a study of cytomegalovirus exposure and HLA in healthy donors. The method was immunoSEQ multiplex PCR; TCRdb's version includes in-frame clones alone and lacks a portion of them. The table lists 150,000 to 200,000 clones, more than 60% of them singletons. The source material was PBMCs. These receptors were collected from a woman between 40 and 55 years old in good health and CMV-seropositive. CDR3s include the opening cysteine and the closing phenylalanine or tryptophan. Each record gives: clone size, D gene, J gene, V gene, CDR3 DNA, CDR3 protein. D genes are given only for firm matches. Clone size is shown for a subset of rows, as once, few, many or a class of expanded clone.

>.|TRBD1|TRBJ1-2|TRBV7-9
TGTGCCAGCAGCTTAGTTGGGACAGGGGGAAGCGGCTACACCTTC
CASSLVGTGGSGYTF
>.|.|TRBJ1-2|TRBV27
TGTGCCAGCAGTTTACGTGCCAGGAACTATGGCTACACCTTC
CASSLRARNYGYTF
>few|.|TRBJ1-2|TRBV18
TGTGCCAGCTCACCAGAGAGGGTAGGCACCTTC
CASSPERVGTF
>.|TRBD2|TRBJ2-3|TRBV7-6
TGTGCCAGCAGCTCGGGACTTTTGGCGGGAGGAGTGACAGATACGCAGTATTTT
CASSSGLLAGGVTDTQYF
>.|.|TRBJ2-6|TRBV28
TGTGCCAGCAGTTTAGGCAGGCGGGACTCCGGGGCCAACGTCCTGACTTTC
CASSLGRRDSGANVLTF
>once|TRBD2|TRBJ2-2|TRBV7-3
TGTGCCAGCAGCCCGGGACTAGCGGGAACCGGGGAGCTGTTTTTT
CASSPGLAGTGELFF
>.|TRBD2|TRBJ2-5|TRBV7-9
TGTTCCAGCAGCTTAGCGAGCGGGGGGTCCCAAGAGACCCAGTACTTC
CSSSLASGGSQETQYF
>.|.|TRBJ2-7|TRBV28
TGTGCCAGCTTAGGAGGGGCGCGGTACGAGCAGTACTTC
CASLGGARYEQYF
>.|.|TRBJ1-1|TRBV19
TGTGCCAGTTCTAAGGCGGGGAACACTGAAGCTTTCTTT
CASSKAGNTEAFF
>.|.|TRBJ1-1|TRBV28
TGTGCCAGCAGACCCCCCGGGTACACTGAAGCTTTCTTT
CASRPPGYTEAFF
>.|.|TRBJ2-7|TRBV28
TGTGCCAGCGGATCAAAACGACATACCTACGAGCAGTACTTC
CASGSKRHTYEQYF
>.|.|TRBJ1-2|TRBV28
TGTGCCAGCAGTTTCACGGGTAACTATGGCTACACCTTC
CASSFTGNYGYTF
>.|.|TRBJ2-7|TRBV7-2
TGTGCCAGCAGCTTTACGACTCCCTCCTACGAGCAGTACTTC
CASSFTTPSYEQYF
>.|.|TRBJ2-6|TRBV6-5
TGTGCCAGCAGTTATGGGTCGGGATCTGGGGCCAACGTCCTGACTTTC
CASSYGSGSGANVLTF
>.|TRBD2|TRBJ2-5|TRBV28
TGTGCCAGCAGTGTCGGGACTAGCGGGAGCAAGGGGACCCAGTACTTC
CASSVGTSGSKGTQYF
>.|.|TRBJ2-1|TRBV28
TGTGCCACGGGAGCTGGGGACAATGAGCAGTTCTTC
CATGAGDNEQFF
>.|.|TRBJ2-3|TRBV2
TGTGCCAGCTTGACAGACACTAGCACAGATACGCAGTATTTT
CASLTDTSTDTQYF
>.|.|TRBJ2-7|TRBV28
TGTGCCAGCAGTCCGGGAATAATCCCGGTCGAGCAGTACTTC
CASSPGIIPVEQYF
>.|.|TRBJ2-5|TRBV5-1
TGCGCCAATTCGTCCCAAGAGACCCAGTACTTC
CANSSQETQYF
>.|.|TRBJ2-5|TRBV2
TGTGCCAGCAGTGCAACCCGGGGGGCGGAGACCCAGTACTTC
CASSATRGAETQYF
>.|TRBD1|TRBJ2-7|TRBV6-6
TGTGCCAGCAGCCAAGGACAGGGCACTTGGCAGTACTTC
CASSQGQGTWQYF
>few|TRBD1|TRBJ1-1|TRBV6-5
TGTGCCAGCAGTCATCGGACAGGGGGCGAAGCTTTCTTT
CASSHRTGGEAFF
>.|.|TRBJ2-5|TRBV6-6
TGTGCCAGCACCCACCTAGCGCTCCAAGAGACCCAGTACTTC
CASTHLALQETQYF
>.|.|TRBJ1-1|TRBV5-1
TGCGCCAGCAGCTCCGAAAGGGCAGGGGTCACTGAAGCTTTCTTT
CASSSERAGVTEAFF
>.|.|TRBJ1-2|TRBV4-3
TGCGCCAGCAGCCTGCAAGTGGACAGTTCCTATGGCTACACCTTC
CASSLQVDSSYGYTF
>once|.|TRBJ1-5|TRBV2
TGTGCCAGCAGTGAGATCGTTCCCCGAGACTATAGCAATCAGCCCCAGCATTTT
CASSEIVPRDYSNQPQHF
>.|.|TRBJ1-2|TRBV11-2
TGTGCCAGCAGCTTAGGGAGGCACGAACACTTAAACTTC
CASSLGRHEHLNF